Shown below are 27 T cell receptor beta chains from a single sample sequenced in a study of T cell changes during pregnancy in multiple sclerosis. Profiled with immunoSEQ multiplex PCR; TCRdb holds only in-frame clones, not every one. Altogether under 90,000 clones are present, 94% being singletons, with the ten largest covering about 0.99%. The sample in question was peripheral blood, obtained in the second trimester of pregnancy. All receptors come from a female donor in good health, enrolled as a control in a pregnancy study.

The chain is built from TRBV5-1 and TRBJ2-5, with D possibly TRBD1 on 6 matching bases. The CDR3 totals 15 residues. CDR1 SGHRS and CDR2 YFSETQ come from the germline V gene. Trimming pared 4 bases from V and 5 bases from J, leaving 18 bases between. CDR3 DNA sequence: TGCGCCAGCAGCATTACCGGGACACCAGAGGAGACCCAGTACTTC. Its translation: CASSITGTPEETQYF.

The chain joins TRBV30 to TRBJ2-2; D remains ambiguous. Germline V CDR1 and CDR2: GTSNPN, SVGIG (reference sequence). Trimming shortened V by 5 bases and J by 6 bases, and 16 bases separated the two germline ends. This CDR3 comprises 14 residues. The CDR3 region has the DNA TGTGCCTGGGACAACCTGGCGAAGGCCGGGGAGCTGTTTTTT. This codes for CAWDNLAKAGELFF.

The V and J genes are TRBV27 and TRBJ2-5; D gene ambiguous. The tail of the sequence fits TRBJ2-7 better, so the J call may be wrong. The germline V gene encodes CDR1 MNHEY and CDR2 SMNVEV (reference sequence). The length of the CDR3 is 11 residues. DNA of the CDR3: TGTGCCAGCAGTTCCTTGGGCGAGCAGTACTTC. Translation gives CASSSLGEQYF.

The rearrangement links TRBV6-4 to TRBJ2-2, with TRBD2 identical over 7 bases. There are 15 residues in the CDR3. Germline V CDR1 and CDR2: MRHNA, SNTAGT. Germline trimming cut 4 bases from V and 0 bases from J; bases unmatched to any gene: 2. CDR3 DNA: TGTGCCAGCAGTGTGAGCGGGGCGAACACCGGGGAGCTGTTTTTT. Its translation: CASSVSGANTGELFF.

V usage is TRBV5-6 and J usage is TRBJ2-5; the match to TRBD2 covers 11 bases. The CDR3 is 18 residues long. Germline trimming cut 1 base from V and 5 bases from J; bases unmatched to any gene: 13. CDR1 is SGHDT and CDR2 is YYEEEE in the germline V gene. The CDR3 spells CASSLKPLAGEYGETQYF. The CDR3 region has the DNA TGTGCCAGCAGCTTGAAACCACTAGCGGGAGAGTATGGGGAGACCCAGTACTTC.

The CDR3, as DNA: TGTGCCAGCAGTGACCCAGTGAGGTTCGGAGCTTTCTTT. This encodes CASSDPVRFGAFF. The chain combines TRBV6-5 with TRBJ1-1; no firm D call. Germline V gives CDR1 MNHEY, CDR2 SVGAGI. Trimming stripped 5 bases from V and 10 bases from J, with 17 bases between. The CDR3 loop spans 13 amino acids.

This clone was detected only once. The chain joins TRBV19 to TRBJ1-1, with 7 bases lining up with TRBD1. The CDR3 contains 17 residues. Germline assignment: CDR1 LNHDA and CDR2 SQIVND (reference sequence). With V trimmed by 0 bases and J by 0 bases, 7 bases remained unmatched. CDR3 nucleotides: TGTGCCAGTAGTATAGACAAACAGGGGTATATGAACACTGAAGCTTTCTTT. Amino acids: CASSIDKQGYMNTEAFF. The variable domain in full, completed from reference TRBV19 and TRBJ1-1, reads DGGITQSPKYLFRKEGQNVTLSCEQNLNHDAMYWYRQDPGQGLRLIYYSQIVNDFQKGDIAEGYSVSREKKESFPLTVTSAQKNPTAFYLCASSIDKQGYMNTEAFFGQGTRLTVV.

J is TRBJ2-3 and V is TRBV5-4, with TRBD2 matching over 8 bases. The junction had 15 bases not matched to a gene; V was cut back by 0 bases and J by 0 bases. Germline V lookup: CDR1 SGHNT, CDR2 YYREEE (reference sequence). The CDR3 runs to 20 residues. CDR3 protein: CASSLGGGAGGPASTDTQYF. In nucleotides, the CDR3 is TGTGCCAGCAGCTTGGGAGGGGGGGCGGGAGGCCCTGCTAGCACAGATACGCAGTATTTT.

The chain uses TRBV6-6 and TRBJ1-3; 7 bases match TRBD1. Germline CDR1 reads MNHNY; CDR2 reads SVGAGI (reference sequence). The junction had 8 bases not matched to a gene; V was cut back by 6 bases and J by 0 bases. The CDR3 has 16 residues. CDR3 in amino acids: CASSSPGQTSGNTIYF. The CDR3 region has the DNA TGTGCCAGCAGCTCCCCGGGACAGACCTCTGGAAACACCATATATTTT.

CDR3 in amino acids: CASSLGPGALILGYTF. CDR3 coding DNA: TGTGCCAGCAGCTTGGGGCCAGGGGCTCTTATTTTAGGCTACACCTTC. The J gene is TRBJ1-2, the V gene TRBV5-5; a weak D match, TRBD1 (6 bases). V was cut by 0 bases and J by 8 bases, with 20 bases left in between. Germline lookup yields CDR1 SGHKS and CDR2 YYEKEE (reference sequence). The CDR3 extends over 16 amino acids. The variable domain in full, with the rest retrieved from reference TRBV5-5 and TRBJ1-2, is DAGVTQSPTHLIKTRGQQVTLRCSPISGHKSVSWYQQVLGQGPQFIFQYYEKEERGRGNFPDRFSARQFPNYSSELNVNALLLGDSALYLCASSLGPGALILGYTFGSGTRLTVV.

J is TRBJ2-3 and V is TRBV5-1; TRBD2 matches at 14 bases. The CDR3 is made up of 17 amino acids. The germline V gene has CDR1 SGHRS and CDR2 YFSETQ. Germline trimming cut 0 bases from V and 4 bases from J; bases unmatched to any gene: 4. Here the CDR3 DNA reads TGCGCCAGCAGCTTGGTTGGGACTAGCGGGAGCGCAGATACGCAGTATTTT. It is translated as CASSLVGTSGSADTQYF. The variable domain in full, completed from reference TRBV5-1 and TRBJ2-3, reads KAGVTQTPRYLIKTRGQQVTLSCSPISGHRSVSWYQQTPGQGLQFLFEYFSETQRNKGNFPGRFSGRQFSNSRSEMNVSTLELGDSALYLCASSLVGTSGSADTQYFGPGTRLTVL.

This chain links TRBV5-4 with TRBJ2-2, with a possible D match to TRBD1 (6 bases). The V and J ends lost 2 bases and 7 bases respectively, with 9 bases between them. The CDR3 is 13 residues long. The V gene's germline CDR1 is SGHNT and CDR2 YYREEE (reference sequence). CDR3: CASSLRDIGELFF. CDR3 bases: TGTGCCAGCAGCTTACGGGACATCGGGGAGCTGTTTTTT.

This chain joins TRBV5-1 and TRBJ2-5; TRBD2 might be the D (5 bases). V was shortened by 4 bases and J by 2 bases, with 9 bases between the two germline ends. Germline V gene data show CDR1 as SGHRS and CDR2 as YFSETQ. The CDR3 totals 13 residues. DNA of the CDR3: TGCGCCAGCAGCCCGGGATCTCAAGAGACCCAGTACTTC. Translated: CASSPGSQETQYF.

This chain joins TRBV4-1 and TRBJ2-5; no clear D gene. This CDR3 is built from 14 residues. V lost 1 base, J lost 1 base, and 7 bases lay in between. Germline V gene lookup returns CDR1 MGHRA and CDR2 YSYEKL. The CDR3 DNA is TGCGCCAGCAGCCAAGGGGCCCTCCAAGAGACCCAGTACTTC. Protein: CASSQGALQETQYF.

The gene calls are TRBV18 and TRBJ2-7; D remains ambiguous. This CDR3 is 15 amino acids long. Trimming shortened V by 0 bases and J by 6 bases, and 15 bases separated the two germline ends. In germline, CDR1 is KGHSH, CDR2 LQKENI. CDR3 amino acids: CASSPPSIGFGEQYF. For the CDR3, the DNA is TGTGCCAGCTCACCACCCTCAATCGGGTTCGGCGAGCAGTACTTC. The full variable domain, rest sourced from reference TRBV18 and TRBJ2-7, is NAGVMQNPRHLVRRRGQEARLRCSPMKGHSHVYWYRQLPEEGLKFMVYLQKENIIDESGMPKERFSAEFPKEGPSILRIQQVVRGDSAAYFCASSPPSIGFGEQYFGPGTRLTVT.

The chain couples TRBV27 to TRBJ1-2, with 10 positions matching TRBD1. The CDR3 contains 16 residues. The germline CDR1 and CDR2 sequences are MNHEY and SMNVEV (reference sequence). V lost 8 bases and J lost 2; bases outside the gene matches: 11. As DNA, the CDR3 is TGTGCCAGCCACCCCGGGACAGGGGCTTTAAACTATGGCTACACCTTC. It specifies CASHPGTGALNYGYTF.

The chain joins TRBV7-2 to TRBJ2-1; a possible D gene is TRBD2 (5 bases). Germline V gene sequence: CDR1 SGHTA, CDR2 FQGNSA. The CDR3 is 16 amino acids. Deletions cut 4 bases from V and 2 bases from J, with 15 bases between. The CDR3 DNA reads as TGTGCCAGCAGCTACCGAGGGCCGGAGACCTACAATGAGCAGTTCTTC. As protein: CASSYRGPETYNEQFF.

The chain uses TRBV6-1 and TRBJ2-7, with D tentatively TRBD1 (6 bases). Germline-derived CDR1 and CDR2 are MNHNS and SASEGT. This CDR3 has 15 residues. V dropped 5 bases and J dropped 1 base, with 15 bases sitting between them. The CDR3 region is CASSLFAGESYEQYF. Written as DNA, the CDR3 is TGTGCCAGCAGTCTCTTTGCAGGGGAGTCCTACGAGCAGTACTTC.

J is TRBJ2-6 and V is TRBV5-6; possible D gene TRBD2, 5 bases. The V end was cut by 3 bases, the J end by 1 base, with 5 bases between. CDR1 is SGHDT, CDR2 YYEEEE, per germline. The CDR3 is made up of 14 amino acids. The CDR3 DNA follows: TGTGCCAGCAGCTCGGGATCTGGGGCCAACGTCCTGACTTTC. It encodes CASSSGSGANVLTF.

Comment on this clone: Other nucleotide sequences in the sample specify the same CDR3. V and J are TRBV5-1 and TRBJ2-3; no definite D call. The CDR3 loop spans 14 amino acids. Trimming left V 0 bases short and J 0 bases short, with 5 bases between. CDR1 and CDR2 from the germline V gene are SGHRS and YFSETQ. In nucleotides, the CDR3 is TGCGCCAGCAGCTTGGGACAAAGCACAGATACGCAGTATTTT. It codes for CASSLGQSTDTQYF.

This clone has more than one count but fewer than ten. Other DNA sequences in the sample encode the same CDR3. The CDR3 bases are TGCGCCAGCAGCTCAGGGGGCGTCGGGGAGACCCAGTACTTC. Its translation is CASSSGGVGETQYF. The V and J genes are TRBV5-1 and TRBJ2-5, with 8 bases fitting TRBD1. V lost 3 bases and J lost 5; bases outside the gene matches: 6. CDR3 length equals 14 residues. Germline-derived CDR1 and CDR2 are SGHRS and YFSETQ.

The rearrangement links TRBV21-1 to TRBJ2-1; the table's D gene call, TRBD1, was not cross checked with the DNA. TRBV21-1 is marked as a pseudogene. The CDR3 length is 13 residues. CDR3 sequence: CASSRTGKDEQFF. Written as DNA, the CDR3 is TGTGCCAGCAGCAGGACAGGGAAGGATGAGCAGTTCTTC.

The chain has TRBV29-1 and TRBJ2-7; tentatively, D is TRBD2 (6 bases). There are 12 residues in the CDR3. Between the trimmed V and J ends, which lost 3 bases and 2 bases, there was a span of 8 bases. In germline, CDR1 is SQVTM, CDR2 ANQGSEA. CDR3 DNA: TGCAGCGTTGAGGAGGGAACCTACGAGCAGTACTTC. The encoded protein is CSVEEGTYEQYF.

The rearrangement uses TRBV5-8 and TRBJ1-5, with 7 bases lining up with TRBD1. The trim removed 0 bases at V and 1 base at J, leaving 7 bases unmatched. The CDR3 extends over 17 amino acids. Per the germline V gene, CDR1 is SGHTS and CDR2 is YDEGEE. The CDR3 spells CASSLGTGDGSNQPQHF. The CDR3 region has the DNA TGTGCCAGCAGCTTGGGAACAGGGGATGGGAGCAATCAGCCCCAGCATTTT.

The chain links TRBV7-2 to TRBJ1-1; tentatively, D is TRBD1 (6 bases). In germline, CDR1 is SGHTA, CDR2 FQGNSA. The CDR3 is 14 amino acids. The V and J ends lost 6 bases and 1 base respectively, with 12 bases between them. The CDR3 sequence: CASRTGQPNTEAFF. CDR3 nucleotide sequence: TGTGCCAGCAGGACGGGACAACCGAACACTGAAGCTTTCTTT.

J is TRBJ1-1 and V is TRBV4-1, with 11 bases identical to TRBD1. The CDR3 has 18 residues. The junction had 14 bases not matched to a gene; V was cut back by 3 bases and J by 5 bases. Germline V gene sequence: CDR1 MGHRA, CDR2 YSYEKL. CDR3 protein: CASSQYDRTGGIGTEAFF. DNA of the CDR3: TGCGCCAGCAGCCAGTACGACCGGACAGGGGGCATCGGGACTGAAGCTTTCTTT.

The chain links TRBV11-2 to TRBJ2-3; D might be TRBD1 (5 bases). The CDR3 length is 12 residues. V was clipped by 2 bases and J by 9 bases, with 9 bases between them. Germline-derived CDR1 and CDR2 are SGHAT and FQNNGV. CDR3 bases: TGTGCCAGCAGCTTATTGACAGCCACGCAGTATTTT. This codes for CASSLLTATQYF.